This is a list of T cell receptor beta chains from one sample in a study of low-dose radiotherapy and immunotherapy resistance in tumors. TCRdb itself ran the reads through MiXCR, one entry per CDR3 protein. The data contain tens of thousands of distinct CDR3 sequences, roughly 10% of them seen just once; the ten biggest clones take up approximately 6.2%. This specimen was PBMCs, taken before treatment. These receptors were collected from a female donor with ovarian cancer. The CDR3 runs from the conserved cysteine through the conserved F or W. A D gene is named only where the DNA matches it firmly. Not all rows give a size; the values are once, few, many and, for expanded clones, a class.

j_call cdr3_length v_call d_call clone_size cdr3_aa cdr3_nt
TRBJ1-2 12 TRBV12-3/TRBV12-4 - many CASSRSDYGYTF TGTGCCAGCAGTAGGAGCGACTATGGCTACACCTTC
TRBJ2-1 15 TRBV5-1 TRBD1 many CASRLTGGGHNEQFF TGCGCCAGCAGATTAACAGGGGGCGGGCACAATGAGCAGTTCTTC
TRBJ1-4 16 TRBV4-2 TRBD1 many CASSQEGPTGNEKLFF TGTGCCAGCAGCCAAGAAGGACCGACAGGGAATGAAAAACTGTTTTTT
TRBJ2-1 14 TRBV2 TRBD2 many CASRGLAGYNEQFF TGTGCCAGCAGGGGACTAGCGGGCTACAATGAGCAGTTCTTC
TRBJ1-1 13 TRBV12-3/TRBV12-4 - many CASSFGGYTEAFF TGTGCCAGCAGTTTTGGCGGGTACACTGAAGCTTTCTTT
TRBJ1-1 14 TRBV12-3/TRBV12-4 - many CASSLTGGVTEAFF TGTGCCAGCAGCCTGACAGGCGGGGTCACTGAAGCTTTCTTT
TRBJ2-1 15 TRBV7-9 - many CASSPAGGPYNEQFF TGTGCCAGCAGCCCGGCCGGGGGCCCTTACAATGAGCAGTTCTTC
TRBJ2-1 17 TRBV5-1 - - CASSMLFSGTNENEQFF TGCGCCAGCAGCATGCTATTTTCCGGGACGAATGAAAATGAGCAGTTCTTC
TRBJ1-1 12 TRBV18 - many CASSQGGGLAFF TGTGCCAGCTCACAGGGAGGGGGTCTGGCTTTCTTT
TRBJ2-7 14 TRBV6-6 TRBD1 many CASSYGTGGYEQYF TGTGCCAGCAGTTATGGGACAGGGGGCTACGAGCAGTACTTC
TRBJ2-7 14 TRBV12-3/TRBV12-4 - - CASSQPPVSYEQYF TGTGCCAGCAGCCAACCTCCTGTAAGTTACGAGCAGTACTTC
TRBJ1-5 15 TRBV12-3/TRBV12-4 - many CASSQGVAVGQPQHF TGTGCCAGCAGCCAAGGGGTTGCAGTCGGTCAGCCCCAGCATTTT
TRBJ2-2 15 TRBV6-8 TRBD1 - CASSYAGGNTGELFF TGTGCCAGCAGTTACGCAGGGGGGAACACCGGGGAGCTGTTTTTT
TRBJ2-7 13 TRBV29-1 - - CSVDRTAAYEQYF TGCAGCGTTGATCGGACAGCAGCCTACGAGCAGTACTTC
TRBJ2-3 17 TRBV27 - - CASRSGARGLSTDTQYF TGTGCCAGCAGGTCAGGAGCCCGGGGCCTTAGCACAGATACGCAGTATTTT
TRBJ2-7 15 TRBV5-1 TRBD2 many CASRLWGTSFGEQYF TGCGCCAGCAGACTATGGGGGACTAGCTTCGGGGAGCAGTACTTC
TRBJ2-5 13 TRBV2 - many CASNEAHQETQYF TGTGCCAGCAATGAGGCCCATCAAGAGACCCAGTACTTC
TRBJ2-5 15 TRBV29-1 - many CSVEGGAFPQETQYF TGCAGCGTTGAAGGGGGGGCCTTCCCCCAAGAGACCCAGTACTTC
TRBJ2-5 15 TRBV7-3 - many CASSTTGTPSGTQYF TGTGCCAGCAGCACGACCGGGACCCCCTCAGGGACCCAGTACTTC
TRBJ2-7 14 TRBV19 TRBD1 many CASSISDRGLEQYF TGTGCCAGTAGTATCTCGGACAGGGGGCTCGAGCAGTACTTC
TRBJ2-1 16 TRBV14 - many CASSASRGRSYNEQFF TGTGCCAGCAGCGCAAGCAGGGGTAGGTCCTACAATGAGCAGTTCTTC
TRBJ1-4 15 TRBV10-3 - many CAISESGTFNEKLFF TGTGCCATCAGTGAGTCGGGGACTTTTAATGAAAAACTGTTTTTT
TRBJ2-5 11 TRBV7-6 - many CASSPLETQYF TGTGCCAGCAGTCCCCTGGAGACCCAGTACTTC
TRBJ2-1 14 TRBV30 - few CAWSVKDLYNEQFF TGTGCCTGGAGTGTAAAGGATTTATACAATGAGCAGTTCTTC
TRBJ2-2 12 TRBV9 - - CASSGGAIGLFF TGTGCCAGCAGCGGTGGGGCAATCGGGCTGTTTTTT
TRBJ2-2 13 TRBV29-1 - many CSVEKQRPGELFF TGCAGCGTTGAAAAACAGCGGCCCGGGGAGCTGTTTTTT
TRBJ2-5 12 TRBV2 - few CASSSQQETQYF TGTGCCAGCAGTTCCCAGCAAGAGACCCAGTACTTC
TRBJ2-3 13 TRBV7-2 - many CASSLPDTDTQYF TGTGCCAGCAGCTTACCAGACACAGATACGCAGTATTTT
TRBJ1-1 13 TRBV11-2 - many CASSLVWGPEAFF TGTGCCAGCAGCTTAGTTTGGGGCCCTGAAGCTTTCTTT
TRBJ2-1 15 TRBV9 - many CASSVGLSSYNEQFF TGTGCCAGCAGCGTCGGACTAAGCTCCTACAATGAGCAGTTCTTC
TRBJ2-7 12 TRBV2 - many CASSYDRLEQYF TGTGCCAGCAGTTACGACAGGCTCGAGCAGTACTTC
TRBJ2-7 11 TRBV28 - many CACKGSYEQYF TGTGCCTGCAAGGGCTCCTACGAGCAGTACTTC
TRBJ2-2 15 TRBV3-1 - many CASSQGGTGTGELFF TGTGCCAGCAGCCAAGGGGGGACGGGCACCGGGGAGCTGTTTTTT
TRBJ1-5 14 TRBV6-6 - many CASRGDTPNQPQHF TGTGCCAGCAGGGGGGACACTCCCAATCAGCCCCAGCATTTT
TRBJ2-7 23 TRBV7-6 - few CASTNQTSMYLCANGTNLYEQYF -
TRBJ1-3 14 TRBV28 - - CASTPGGSGNTIYF TGTGCCAGCACCCCGGGGGGTTCTGGAAACACCATATATTTT
TRBJ2-2 20 TRBV25-1 TRBD2 many CASKPTRTSGRLLGTGELFF TGTGCCAGCAAACCCACTCGGACTAGCGGGCGCCTCCTGGGGACCGGGGAGCTGTTTTTT